This entry lists 12 T cell receptor beta chains sequenced from one sample in a study of blood T cell repertoires in COVID-19 (dated by TCRdb to about 2020). The library was built by means of the immunoSEQ multiplex PCR assay. Here the immuneACCESS table is served through TCRdb, limited to in-frame sequences with V and J called. Missing clones are a known gap in these copies; in checked studies unresolved V genes cover under half, and the rest lacks a known reason. This sample lists about 190,000 clones; more than 75% were detected once. The ten largest clonotypes hold around 17% of the sample. Sequencing used PBMCs or T cells enriched from blood (not recorded which). The receptors stem from a woman in her forties or fifties with acute COVID-19.

V gene TRBV7-9 combines with J gene TRBJ2-3, with D unclear. Germline values: CDR1 SEHNR, CDR2 FQNEAQ (reference sequence). V was trimmed by 5 bases and J by 4 bases, leaving 7 bases between them. This CDR3 comprises 12 residues. Here the CDR3 DNA reads TGTGCCAGCAGCCCCCAGTCAGATACGCAGTATTTT. It yields the protein CASSPQSDTQYF.

The J gene is TRBJ1-6, the V gene TRBV7-2; the match to TRBD1 covers 9 bases. This CDR3 spans 14 amino acids. Unmatched junction bases numbered 2, after V lost 1 base and J lost 10 bases. Looked up from germline, CDR1 is SGHTA and CDR2 is FQGNSA. This CDR3 is CASSLGTGVSPLHF. The CDR3 DNA reads TGTGCCAGCAGCTTAGGGACAGGGGTCTCACCCCTCCACTTT.

The chain carries TRBV5-1 and TRBJ1-4; 11 positions match TRBD1. This CDR3 has 14 residues. Trimming removed 7 bases from V and 8 bases from J; junction bases left unmatched: 7. Germline CDR1 and CDR2: SGHRS and YFSETQ. The CDR3 loop reads CASRAGTGGEKLFF. CDR3 nucleotides: TGCGCCAGCCGAGCCGGGACAGGGGGAGAAAAACTGTTTTTT.

Only one count was recorded for this clone. This rearrangement joins TRBV19 to TRBJ1-1; D gene ambiguous. V was cut by 6 bases and J by 10 bases, with 21 bases left in between. Germline assignment: CDR1 LNHDA and CDR2 SQIVND (reference sequence). This CDR3 is 14 amino acids long. The CDR3: CASSHKLPLAAAFF. The CDR3 bases are TGTGCCAGTAGCCACAAACTACCGCTGGCGGCAGCTTTCTTT.

The chain recombines TRBV2 with TRBJ2-2; 9 bases are shared with TRBD1. Germline V lookup: CDR1 SNHLY, CDR2 FYNNEI. The CDR3 consists of 16 residues. V gave up 5 bases and J gave up 1 base; unmatched junction bases: 5. CDR3 DNA sequence: TGTGCCAGCAGTCCACAGGGGGCGTGGAACACCGGGGAGCTGTTTTTT. Its translation is CASSPQGAWNTGELFF.

V and J are TRBV14 and TRBJ2-5; D is perhaps TRBD1 (6 bases). The CDR3 spans 16 residues. Germline lookup yields CDR1 SGHDN and CDR2 FVKESK. Trimming took 5 bases from V and 5 from J, leaving 21 bases between them. CDR3 loop: CASSGKDSPLGETQYF. The CDR3 coding sequence is TGTGCCAGCAGCGGAAAGGACAGTCCCCTCGGTGAGACCCAGTACTTC. The whole variable domain, filled in from reference TRBV14 and TRBJ2-5, reads EAGVTQFPSHSVIEKGQTVTLRCDPISGHDNLYWYRRVMGKEIKFLLHFVKESKQDESGMPNNRFLAERTGGTYSTLKVQPAELEDSGVYFCASSGKDSPLGETQYFGPGTRLLVL.

This chain joins TRBV5-4 and TRBJ1-6; 7 bases fit TRBD1. The CDR3 sequence is 15 residues long. Germline values: CDR1 SGHNT, CDR2 YYREEE (reference sequence). The ends lost 3 bases at V and 10 bases at J; junction bases unmatched: 10. CDR3 in amino acids: CASSSTGAWASPLHF. In nucleotides, the CDR3 is TGTGCCAGCAGCTCCACAGGGGCCTGGGCCTCACCCCTCCACTTT.

The chain combines TRBV4-1 with TRBJ1-4; a weak D match, TRBD1 (5 bases). This CDR3 has 16 residues. Germline lookup yields CDR1 MGHRA and CDR2 YSYEKL. V gave up 4 bases and J gave up 0 bases, with 12 bases separating them. The CDR3 loop reads CASSRGTDPTNEKLFF. CDR3 coding DNA: TGCGCCAGCAGCCGCGGGACGGATCCAACTAATGAAAAACTGTTTTTT.

The CDR3 is CASSAGAGELFF. The CDR3 DNA reads as TGCGCCAGCAGTGCAGGGGCCGGGGAGCTGTTTTTT. The chain uses TRBV10-1 and TRBJ2-2; possibly TRBD1 for D (6 bases). CDR3 length: 12 amino acids. From germline, CDR1 is WNHNN and CDR2 SYGVQD (reference sequence). V was clipped by 4 bases and J by 6 bases, with 6 bases between them.

V usage is TRBV5-5 and J usage is TRBJ1-6; D possibly corresponds to TRBD1 (6 bases). V was cut by 0 bases and J by 10 bases, with 23 bases left in between. CDR3 length: 18 residues. The germline V gene encodes CDR1 SGHKS and CDR2 YYEKEE (reference sequence). In DNA, the CDR3 is TGTGCCAGCAGCTTGGAGGTTACAGGGTTGTTCCGCGGGTCACCCCTCCACTTT. It encodes CASSLEVTGLFRGSPLHF.

This rearrangement joins TRBV28 to TRBJ1-4; D perhaps matches TRBD1 (5 bases). This CDR3 is 15 amino acids long. Trimming pared 3 bases from V and 5 bases from J, leaving 13 bases between. The germline gives CDR1 MDHEN, CDR2 SYDVKM. The CDR3 bases are TGTGCCAGCAGTTTTCTTGGGCAGGGAAATGAAAAACTGTTTTTT. Protein sequence: CASSFLGQGNEKLFF.

This rearrangement joins TRBV7-9 to TRBJ2-3, with a possible D match to TRBD1 (5 bases). This CDR3 has 13 amino acids. The germline gives CDR1 SEHNR, CDR2 FQNEAQ (reference sequence). V lost 4 bases and J 4 bases, leaving 9 bases between the germline ends. In DNA, the CDR3 is TGTGCCAGCAGCTCTAGGGGCGCAGATACGCAGTATTTT. Its translation is CASSSRGADTQYF. Filled out from reference TRBV7-9 and TRBJ2-3, the complete variable domain reads DTGVSQNPRHKITKRGQNVTFRCDPISEHNRLYWYRQTLGQGPEFLTYFQNEAQLEKSRLLSDRFSAERPKGSFSTLEIQRTEQGDSAMYLCASSSRGADTQYFGPGTRLTVL.